This TCR beta chain was sequenced for a study of cytomegalovirus exposure and HLA in healthy donors. The CDR3 sequence is 16 residues long. CDR1 is SEHNR, CDR2 FQNEAQ, per germline (reference sequence). V was clipped by 0 bases and J by 5 bases; unmatched bases: 8. Study outcomes and limitations: Specificity for CMV antigens was confirmed in vitro for three of the CMV-associated chains. The tendency of first-cohort TCR clusters to co-occur in the 90 to 150 validation repertoires was the finding of a later analysis.

Sequenced by immunoSEQ multiplex PCR; TCRdb stores in-frame clones only, minus some. The sample yields fewer than 200,000 clones, roughly 90% seen once. With respect to this clone: Antigen specificity is unknown.

The chain has TRBV7-9 and TRBJ1-2, with 8 bases matching TRBD1. This clonotype was obtained from a woman aged 18-29 years in good health and CMV-seronegative. The sample comprised PBMCs. The CDR3 bases are TGTGCCAGCAGCTTAGCATATAGGGACAGGAAGTATGGCTACACCTTC. Residues: CASSLAYRDRKYGYTF.